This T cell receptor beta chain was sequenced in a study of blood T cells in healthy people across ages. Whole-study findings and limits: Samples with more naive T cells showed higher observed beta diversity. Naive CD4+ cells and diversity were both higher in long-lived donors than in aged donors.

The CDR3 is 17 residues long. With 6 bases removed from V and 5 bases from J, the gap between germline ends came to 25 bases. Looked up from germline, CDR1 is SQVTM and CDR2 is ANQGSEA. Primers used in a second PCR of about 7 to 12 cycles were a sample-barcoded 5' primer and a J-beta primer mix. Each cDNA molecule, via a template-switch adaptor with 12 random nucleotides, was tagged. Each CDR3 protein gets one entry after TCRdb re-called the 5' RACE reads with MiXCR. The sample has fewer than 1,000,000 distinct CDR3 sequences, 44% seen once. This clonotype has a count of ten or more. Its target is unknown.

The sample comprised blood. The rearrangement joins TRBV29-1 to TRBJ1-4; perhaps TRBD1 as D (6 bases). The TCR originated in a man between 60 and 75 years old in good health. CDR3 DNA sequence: TGCAGCGTCGCACAACGAGAGGGTCTGGGGGCCAATGAAAAACTGTTTTTT. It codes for CSVAQREGLGANEKLFF.